This is a list of T cell receptor beta chains from one sample in a study of Ad26.COV2.S vaccination and SARS-CoV-2 variants. Profiled with immunoSEQ multiplex PCR; TCRdb holds only in-frame clones, not every one. The sample has about 350,000 clones, approximately 86% seen once. Specimen: peripheral blood, collected in a trial of Ad26.COV2.S vaccine versus placebo. These receptors were collected from a person aged 18-65 years who received the Ad26.COV2.S COVID-19 vaccine or a placebo. Each CDR3 is given with its conserved first and last residue. The order of the fields is clone size, J gene, D gene, V gene, CDR3 protein, CDR3 DNA. D genes are given only for firm matches. Size tells how often a clone was seen (once, few, many) or the class of an expanded clone, and some rows leave it out.

.	TRBJ2-2	.	TRBV6-1	CASSEIRVGPGELFF	TGTGCCAGCAGTGAAATCAGGGTTGGGCCCGGGGAGCTGTTTTTT
.	TRBJ2-7	TRBD1	TRBV3-1/TRBV3-2	CASSPRDRGEQYF	TGTGCCAGCAGCCCCCGGGACAGAGGTGAGCAGTACTTC
.	TRBJ2-1	TRBD1	TRBV7-9	CASSHRDRDLYAQFF	TGTGCCAGCAGCCACCGGGACAGGGATCTCTATGCGCAGTTCTTC
.	TRBJ2-5	.	TRBV7-9	CASTHWTGEETQYF	TGTGCCAGCACCCATTGGACGGGAGAAGAGACCCAGTACTTC
.	TRBJ2-5	TRBD2	TRBV14	CASSQVSGVWTQYF	TGTGCCAGCAGCCAAGTTAGCGGGGTATGGACCCAGTACTTC
.	TRBJ2-7	TRBD2	TRBV6-5	CATGTSLSYEQYF	TGTGCCACCGGGACTAGCTTGTCTTACGAGCAGTACTTC
.	TRBJ2-2	.	TRBV3-1/TRBV3-2	CATQSAGELFF	TGTGCCACACAAAGCGCCGGGGAGCTGTTTTTT
.	TRBJ2-7	TRBD1	TRBV4-1	CASSQFQGAGFYEQYF	TGCGCCAGCAGCCAATTCCAGGGGGCGGGATTCTACGAGCAGTACTTC
.	TRBJ2-3	TRBD1	TRBV24-1	CATSDFSGGYPDTQYF	TGTGCCACCAGTGATTTTTCAGGGGGCTACCCAGATACGCAGTATTTT
.	TRBJ1-2	.	TRBV6-5	CASFGGLSGYTF	TGTGCCAGCTTCGGAGGGCTGAGTGGCTACACCTTC
.	TRBJ2-3	.	TRBV4-1	CASSQASEQADTQYF	TGCGCCAGCAGCCAAGCCTCGGAGCAGGCAGATACGCAGTATTTT
.	TRBJ2-7	.	TRBV3-1/TRBV3-2	CASSQTGEQYF	TGTGCCAGCAGCCAAACGGGCGAGCAGTACTTC
.	TRBJ1-1	TRBD1	TRBV11-2	CASSLAGGRGTEAFF	TGTGCCAGCAGCTTAGCAGGGGGCAGGGGCACTGAAGCTTTCTTT
.	TRBJ1-1	.	TRBV4-2	CASSQRGTSGSTEAFF	TGTGCCAGCAGCCAAAGGGGGACTTCAGGAAGCACTGAAGCTTTCTTT
.	TRBJ2-7	TRBD1	TRBV18	CASSPGQGNEQYF	TGTGCCAGCTCCCCGGGACAGGGCAACGAGCAGTACTTC
.	TRBJ1-5	.	TRBV24-1	CAAQILVDGGLYSNQPQHF	TGTGCCGCCCAGATACTGGTGGACGGGGGGCTCTATAGCAATCAGCCCCAGCATTTT
.	TRBJ1-4	.	TRBV14	CASSSGFEKLFF	TGTGCCAGCAGCTCAGGGTTCGAAAAACTGTTTTTT
.	TRBJ2-3	.	TRBV7-9	CASSSQTSRGDTQYF	TGTGCCAGCAGCTCCCAGACTAGTCGGGGAGATACGCAGTATTTT
.	TRBJ2-7	TRBD1	TRBV12-5	CASGLVSRGLMGEQYF	TGTGCTAGTGGTTTGGTAAGCAGGGGGCTGATGGGGGAGCAGTACTTC
.	TRBJ1-3	TRBD1	TRBV9	CASSPRTGSPSGNTIYF	TGTGCCAGCAGCCCCCGGACAGGGTCGCCCTCTGGAAACACCATATATTTT
.	TRBJ1-5	.	TRBV28	CASSPNTNQPQHF	TGTGCCAGCAGTCCGAACACTAATCAGCCCCAGCATTTT
.	TRBJ2-1	TRBD2	TRBV28	CASSLAGGPRNNEQFF	TGTGCCAGCAGTTTAGCGGGAGGGCCAAGAAACAATGAGCAGTTCTTC
.	TRBJ2-3	TRBD2	TRBV7-9	CASSWTSGRARTDTQYF	TGTGCCAGCAGCTGGACTAGCGGGAGGGCCCGCACAGATACGCAGTATTTT
.	TRBJ2-3	TRBD2	TRBV7-2	CASRGPGLAGRTDTQYF	TGTGCCAGCAGAGGGCCGGGACTAGCGGGACGCACAGATACGCAGTATTTT
.	TRBJ2-1	.	TRBV7-9	CASSLLGGGYNEQFF	TGTGCCAGCAGCCTTTTAGGTGGGGGCTACAATGAGCAGTTCTTC
.	TRBJ1-2	.	TRBV30	CAWLENYGYTF	TGTGCCTGGTTAGAGAACTATGGCTACACCTTC
.	TRBJ2-2	.	TRBV5-1	CASSPYDRNTGELFF	TGCGCCAGCAGCCCTTACGACAGGAACACCGGGGAGCTGTTTTTT
.	TRBJ2-7	.	TRBV7-9	CASSSHLAPSSYEQYF	TGTGCCAGCAGCTCTCACCTAGCGCCGAGCTCCTACGAGCAGTACTTC
once	TRBJ2-2	.	TRBV19	CASSPVETPNTGELFF	TGTGCCAGTTCTCCCGTGGAGACACCGAACACCGGGGAGCTGTTTTTT
.	TRBJ2-1	TRBD2	TRBV28	CASSHSPEGRGEQFF	TGTGCCAGCAGCCACAGTCCGGAGGGGAGGGGTGAGCAGTTCTTC
few	TRBJ1-6	TRBD1	TRBV18	CASSPDRRGNSPLHF	TGTGCCAGCTCACCGGACAGGCGAGGGAATTCACCCCTCCACTTT
.	TRBJ2-7	.	TRBV4-2	CASSQDHGSSYEQYF	TGTGCCAGCAGCCAAGATCACGGGAGTTCTTACGAGCAGTACTTC
once	TRBJ2-1	.	TRBV24-1	CATSDFGQFNEQFF	TGTGCCACCAGTGATTTCGGACAGTTCAATGAGCAGTTCTTC
.	TRBJ2-2	.	TRBV27	CASSGRDLELFF	TGTGCCAGCAGTGGACGGGACCTGGAGCTGTTTTTT
.	TRBJ2-7	.	TRBV7-2	CASSLVFEQYF	TGTGCCAGCAGCTTAGTATTCGAGCAGTACTTC
.	TRBJ2-7	.	TRBV19	CASSGRGGPHSYEQYF	TGTGCCAGTAGTGGGAGAGGGGGGCCACACTCCTACGAGCAGTACTTC
.	TRBJ1-5	.	TRBV6-5	CASSPPGGNQPQHF	TGTGCCAGCAGCCCCCCAGGGGGCAATCAGCCCCAGCATTTT
.	TRBJ2-3	.	TRBV3-1/TRBV3-2	CASSQDRDRLMTDTQYF	TGTGCCAGCAGCCAAGATCGCGACAGGTTGATGACAGATACGCAGTATTTT
.	TRBJ2-7	.	TRBV18	CASSPRLGEEQYF	TGTGCCAGCTCACCAAGGCTCGGGGAAGAGCAGTACTTC
.	TRBJ1-6	.	TRBV6-5	CASSATGNSPLHF	TGTGCCAGCAGCGCTACAGGGAATTCACCCCTCCACTTT
.	TRBJ1-1	.	TRBV5-4	CASRDGAPSNTEAFF	TGTGCCAGCAGAGATGGGGCTCCCTCGAACACTGAAGCTTTCTTT